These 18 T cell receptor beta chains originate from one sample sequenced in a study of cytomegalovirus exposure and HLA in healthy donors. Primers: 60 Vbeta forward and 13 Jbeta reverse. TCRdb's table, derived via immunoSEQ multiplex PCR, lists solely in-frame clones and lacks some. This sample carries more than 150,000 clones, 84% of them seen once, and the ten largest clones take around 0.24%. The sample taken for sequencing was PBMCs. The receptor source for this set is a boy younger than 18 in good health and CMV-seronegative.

CDR3 DNA: TGTGCCAGCAGCTTACGGCTAGCGGGAGATAGGTGGGAGACCCAGTACTTC. Protein sequence: CASSLRLAGDRWETQYF. V gene TRBV7-2 combines with J gene TRBJ2-5; 10 positions agree with TRBD2. J was trimmed by 5 bases and V by 2 bases; bases with no gene match: 11. CDR3 length: 17 amino acids. The germline CDR1 and CDR2 sequences are SGHTA and FQGNSA.

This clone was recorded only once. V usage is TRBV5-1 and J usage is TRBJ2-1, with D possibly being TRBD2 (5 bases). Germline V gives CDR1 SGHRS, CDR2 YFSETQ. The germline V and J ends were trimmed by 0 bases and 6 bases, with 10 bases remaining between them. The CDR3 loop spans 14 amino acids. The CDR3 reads CASSLVPRANEQFF. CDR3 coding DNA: TGCGCCAGCAGCTTGGTCCCGCGGGCCAATGAGCAGTTCTTC. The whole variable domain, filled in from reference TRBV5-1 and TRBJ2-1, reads KAGVTQTPRYLIKTRGQQVTLSCSPISGHRSVSWYQQTPGQGLQFLFEYFSETQRNKGNFPGRFSGRQFSNSRSEMNVSTLELGDSALYLCASSLVPRANEQFFGPGTRLTVL.

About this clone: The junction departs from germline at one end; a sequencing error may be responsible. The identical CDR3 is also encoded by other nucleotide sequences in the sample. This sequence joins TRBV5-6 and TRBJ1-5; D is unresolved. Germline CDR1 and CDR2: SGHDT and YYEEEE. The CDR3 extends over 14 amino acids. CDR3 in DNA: TGTGCCAGCAGCACGACGAGGGATCATCAACCCCAGCATTTT. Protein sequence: CASSTTRDHQPQHF. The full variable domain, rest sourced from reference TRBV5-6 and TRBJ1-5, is DAGVTQSPTHLIKTRGQQVTLRCSPKSGHDTVSWYQQALGQGPQFIFQYYEEEERQRGNFPDRFSGHQFPNYSSELNVNALLLGDSALYLCASSTTRDHQPQHFGDGTRLSIL.

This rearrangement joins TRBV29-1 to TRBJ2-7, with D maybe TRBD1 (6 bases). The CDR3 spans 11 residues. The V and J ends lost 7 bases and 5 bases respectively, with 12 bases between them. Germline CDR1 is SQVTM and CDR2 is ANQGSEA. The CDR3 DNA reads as TGCAGCGCAGGGGAACAACACGAGCAGTACTTC. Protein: CSAGEQHEQYF.

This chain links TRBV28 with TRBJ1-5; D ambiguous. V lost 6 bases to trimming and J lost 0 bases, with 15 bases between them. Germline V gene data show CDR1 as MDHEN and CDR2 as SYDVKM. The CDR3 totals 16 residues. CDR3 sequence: CASSRRGVHSNQPQHF. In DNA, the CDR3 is TGTGCCAGCAGCCGACGCGGGGTACATAGCAATCAGCCCCAGCATTTT. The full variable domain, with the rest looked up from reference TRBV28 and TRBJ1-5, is DVKVTQSSRYLVKRTGEKVFLECVQDMDHENMFWYRQDPGLGLRLIYFSYDVKMKEKGDIPEGYSVSREKKERFSLILESASTNQTSMYLCASSRRGVHSNQPQHFGDGTRLSIL.

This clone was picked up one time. CDR3 in DNA: TGCGCCAGCAGCAAGCGACTAGCGGGGGACGGGGAGCTGTTTTTT. This translates into CASSKRLAGDGELFF. This chain joins TRBV10-1 and TRBJ2-2, with 12 bases identical to TRBD2. CDR3 length: 15 amino acids. CDR1 and CDR2 from the germline V gene are WNHNN and SYGVQD (reference sequence). V lost 6 bases to trimming and J lost 7 bases; unmatched junction nucleotides: 6.

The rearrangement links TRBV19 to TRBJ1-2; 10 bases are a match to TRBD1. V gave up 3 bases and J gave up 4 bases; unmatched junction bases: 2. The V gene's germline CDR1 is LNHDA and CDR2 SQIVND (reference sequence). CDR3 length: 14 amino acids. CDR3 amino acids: CASSIDRGLYGYTF. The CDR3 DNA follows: TGTGCCAGTAGTATCGACAGGGGGCTCTATGGCTACACCTTC.

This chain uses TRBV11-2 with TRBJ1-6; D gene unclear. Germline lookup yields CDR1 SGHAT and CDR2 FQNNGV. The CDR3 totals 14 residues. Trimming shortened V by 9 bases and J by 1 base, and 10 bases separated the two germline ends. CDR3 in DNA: TGTGCCAGTAGACTGGATTCCTATAATTCACCCCTCCACTTT. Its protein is CASRLDSYNSPLHF. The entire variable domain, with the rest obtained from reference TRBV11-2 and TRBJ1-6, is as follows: EAGVAQSPRYKIIEKRQSVAFWCNPISGHATLYWYQQILGQGPKLLIQFQNNGVVDDSQLPKDRFSAERLKGVDSTLKIQPAKLEDSAVYLCASRLDSYNSPLHFGNGTRLTVT.

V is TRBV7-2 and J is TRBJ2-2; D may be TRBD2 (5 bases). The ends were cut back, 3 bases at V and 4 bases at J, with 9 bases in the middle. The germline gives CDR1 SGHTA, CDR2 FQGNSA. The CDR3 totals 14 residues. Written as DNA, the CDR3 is TGTGCCAGCAGCTTCCTAGCTACCACCGGGGAGCTGTTTTTT. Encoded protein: CASSFLATTGELFF.

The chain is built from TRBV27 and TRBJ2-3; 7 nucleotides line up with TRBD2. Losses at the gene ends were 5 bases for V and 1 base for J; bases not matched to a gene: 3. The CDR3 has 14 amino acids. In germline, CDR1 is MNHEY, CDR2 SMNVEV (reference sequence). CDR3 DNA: TGTGCCAGCAGTGGGGGAGGGGGCACAGATACGCAGTATTTT. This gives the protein CASSGGGGTDTQYF.

CDR3 loop: CASSLSGEETQYF. The CDR3 DNA sequence: TGCGCCAGCAGCTTGAGCGGGGAAGAGACCCAGTACTTC. The genes are TRBV5-1 and TRBJ2-5, with 7 bases aligning to TRBD2. Germline CDR1 reads SGHRS; CDR2 reads YFSETQ. This CDR3 comprises 13 residues. V trimming: 1 base; J trimming: 3 bases; junction bases outside the gene matches: 0.

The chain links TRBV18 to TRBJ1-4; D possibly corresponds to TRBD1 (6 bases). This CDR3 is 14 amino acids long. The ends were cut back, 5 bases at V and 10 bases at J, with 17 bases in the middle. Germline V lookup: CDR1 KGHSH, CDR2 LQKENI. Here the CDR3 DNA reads TGTGCCAGCTCATCCCGGGACAATAGGGTAAAACTGTTTTTT. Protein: CASSSRDNRVKLFF.

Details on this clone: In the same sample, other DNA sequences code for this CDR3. In DNA form, the CDR3 reads TGTGCCAGCTACCCCCTAGCGGGGGCCTACAATGAGCAGTTCTTC. Encoded protein: CASYPLAGAYNEQFF. This chain links TRBV2 with TRBJ2-1, with 10 positions matching TRBD2. This CDR3 is built from 15 residues. Germline V lookup: CDR1 SNHLY, CDR2 FYNNEI. With V trimmed by 8 bases and J by 2 bases, 6 bases remained unmatched.

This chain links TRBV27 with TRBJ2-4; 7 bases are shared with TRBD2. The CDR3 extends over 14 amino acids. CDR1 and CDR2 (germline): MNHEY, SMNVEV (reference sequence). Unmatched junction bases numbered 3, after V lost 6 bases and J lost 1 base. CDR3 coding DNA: TGTGCCAGCAGCCCCGGGGGGGCCAAAAACATTCAGTACTTC. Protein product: CASSPGGAKNIQYF.

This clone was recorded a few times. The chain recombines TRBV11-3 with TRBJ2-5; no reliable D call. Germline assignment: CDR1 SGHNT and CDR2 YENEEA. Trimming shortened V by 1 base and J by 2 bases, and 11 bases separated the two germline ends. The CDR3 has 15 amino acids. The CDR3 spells CASSLGPRGQETQYF. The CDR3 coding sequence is TGTGCCAGCAGCTTAGGGCCGAGAGGACAAGAGACCCAGTACTTC.

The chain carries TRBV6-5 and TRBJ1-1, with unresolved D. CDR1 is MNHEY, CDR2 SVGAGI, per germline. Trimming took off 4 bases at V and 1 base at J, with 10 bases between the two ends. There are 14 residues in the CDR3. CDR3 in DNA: TGTGCCAGCAGTTTTGGGCAGAGGAACACTGAAGCTTTCTTT. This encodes CASSFGQRNTEAFF.

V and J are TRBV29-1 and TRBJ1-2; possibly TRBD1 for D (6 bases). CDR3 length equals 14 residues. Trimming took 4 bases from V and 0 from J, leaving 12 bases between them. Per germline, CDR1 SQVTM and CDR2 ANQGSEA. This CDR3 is CSVAGTPANYGYTF. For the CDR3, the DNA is TGCAGCGTTGCGGGGACACCAGCTAACTATGGCTACACCTTC.

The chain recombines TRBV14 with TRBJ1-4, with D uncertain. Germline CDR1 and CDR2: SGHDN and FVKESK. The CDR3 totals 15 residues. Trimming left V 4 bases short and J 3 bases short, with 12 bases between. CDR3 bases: TGTGCCAGCAGCCGAGGTCGGCACTCTAATGAAAAACTGTTTTTT. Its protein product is CASSRGRHSNEKLFF.